These 15 T cell receptor beta chains were all obtained from the same sample, sequenced in a study of tumor-infiltrating lymphocytes in primary liver carcinoma. From approximately 20-30 mg of unsorted bulk tissue, DNA and RNA were co-extracted together. A primer matching the constant region was used to make TCR beta cDNA from 500 to 600 ng of total RNA. ARM-PCR was slightly modified, and three nested multiplex PCR rounds with it gave rise to the TCR beta libraries. TRBV1-TRBV30 forward primers paired with a C-beta reverse primer drove the first two PCR rounds, about 10 cycles each. TCRdb itself ran the multiplex PCR reads through MiXCR, one entry per CDR3 protein. This table holds 25,000 or so distinct CDR3 sequences, 77% found once. Source material: liver tumor tissue from sampling region 5. As to subset: tumor region T5, tumor centre. The receptor set was obtained from a woman aged 25 to 45 with primary liver carcinoma and hepatitis B virus infection.

This clonotype was seen a few times. Being one base from a much bigger clone, this may be a read error. V and J are TRBV2 and TRBJ2-3; tentatively, D is TRBD1 (6 bases). Germline CDR1 and CDR2: SNHLY and FYNNEI. CDR3 length: 13 amino acids. V gave up 9 bases and J gave up 2 bases, with 12 bases separating them. CDR3 loop: CASNRGFTDTQYF. In DNA form, the CDR3 reads TGTGCCAGTAATAGGGGGTTCACAGATACGCAGTATTTT.

J is TRBJ2-7 and V is TRBV4-2; TRBD1 aligns across 10 bases. The CDR3 runs to 18 residues. The germline V gene encodes CDR1 LGHNA and CDR2 YNFKEQ. CDR3 protein: CATSQEHLGQGGPREQYF. The CDR3 DNA is TGTGCTACCAGTCAGGAACACCTAGGACAGGGGGGACCGCGCGAGCAGTACTTC.

Concerning this clonotype: One end of the junction does not line up with germline, which may come from a read error. The V call is TRBV6-2 or TRBV6-3, the J call TRBJ1-5; possibly TRBD1 for D (6 bases). The germline CDR1 and CDR2 sequences are MNHEY and SVGEGT. The CDR3 is made up of 18 amino acids. CDR3 DNA: TGTGCCAGCAGTTACTCAGGGCAGGGGAATCCGGCCAATCAGTCCCAGCATTTT. Translation gives CASSYSGQGNPANQSQHF.

As for this clonotype: Lacking the conserved final phenylalanine or tryptophan, this CDR3 likely reflects a read error. This chain connects TRBV10-3 to TRBJ2-5; D not resolved. The CDR3 extends over 15 amino acids. Germline values: CDR1 ENHRY, CDR2 SYGVKD. CDR3 sequence (DNA): TGTGTCATCAGTGAGTCGGCTACCAGACAAGAGACACAGTACCTC. Translating gives CVISESATRQETQYL.

To note about this clonotype: This may arise from a read error, as a much more abundant clone is one base away. The gene calls are TRBV9 and TRBJ2-3, with a possible D match to TRBD2 (7 bases). The CDR3 sequence is 15 residues long. The germline gives CDR1 SGDLS, CDR2 YYNGEE. V was clipped by 7 bases and J by 2 bases, with 17 bases between them. The CDR3 sequence: CASYTWGGPTDTQYF. The CDR3 bases are TGTGCCAGCTACACCTGGGGGGGGCCCACAGATACGCAGTATTTT.

This clonotype was picked up a small number of times. The chain uses TRBV20-1 and TRBJ2-1, with TRBD2 identical over 11 bases. The CDR3 extends over 15 amino acids. Trimming at V came to 3 bases and at J to 10 bases, leaving 11 bases not matched to a gene. Germline-derived CDR1 and CDR2 are DFQATT and SNEGSKA (reference sequence). CDR3 sequence (DNA): TGCAGTGCTAGTGGGATAGTAGCGGGAGGGTCAGAGCAGTTCTTC. As protein: CSASGIVAGGSEQFF.

As for this clonotype: The junction and the germline gene differ at one end; a read error may be behind it. The V gene is TRBV10-3, the J gene TRBJ2-1; no firm D call. The CDR3 runs to 14 residues. Germline-derived CDR1 and CDR2 are ENHRY and SYGVKD. The CDR3 sequence: CVISPMATWDEQFF. DNA of the CDR3: TGTGTCATCAGTCCCATGGCGACCTGGGATGAGCAGTTTTTC.

Details on this clonotype: One end of the junction varies from germline; a read error may be responsible. The genes are TRBV4-3 and TRBJ2-7; D is perhaps TRBD1 (6 bases). CDR1 is LGHNA and CDR2 is YSLEER in the germline V gene. The CDR3 spans 18 residues. The CDR3 DNA follows: TGCGCCAGGAGCCAAGCTGTGACAGGAGGTCACATTAGCTACGAGCAGTACTTC. Amino acid sequence: CARSQAVTGGHISYEQYF.

A note on this clonotype: Without the conserved terminal phenylalanine or tryptophan, this CDR3 likely stems from a read error. The chain joins TRBV11-2 to TRBJ2-3; no firm D call. Trimming removed 1 base from V and 11 bases from J, with 13 bases in between. From germline, CDR1 is SGHAT and CDR2 FQNNGV. The CDR3 has 13 amino acids. The CDR3 loop reads CASSLVNSNRQYY. For the CDR3, the DNA is TGTGCCAGCAGCTTAGTGAACTCCAATAGGCAGTATTAT.

This clonotype was observed a handful of times. The chain combines TRBV11-2 with TRBJ2-3, with D perhaps being TRBD1 or TRBD2 (7 bases each). Germline V gene data show CDR1 as SGHAT and CDR2 as FQNNGV. The CDR3 extends over 16 amino acids. Trimming shortened V by 6 bases and J by 0 bases, and 16 bases separated the two germline ends. CDR3 protein: CASSRRGGLSTDTQYF. The CDR3 bases are TGTGCCAGCAGTCGCAGGGGGGGCCTAAGCACAGATACGCAGTATTTT.

The table lists this clonotype with many counts. One junction end does not reproduce the germline sequence, and a read error may be involved. This chain uses TRBV14 with TRBJ1-2; no definite D call. Germline values: CDR1 SGHDN, CDR2 FVKESK. This CDR3 has 13 amino acids. In DNA, the CDR3 is TGTGCCATCAGCCATCCCCAGCTGGGTGACTACACCTTC. Translation gives CAISHPQLGDYTF.

As for this clonotype: The junction departs from germline at one end; a sequencing error may be responsible. This chain uses TRBV11-3 with TRBJ1-6; D unclear. Germline V gene lookup returns CDR1 SGHNT and CDR2 YENEEA. The CDR3 contains 15 residues. This CDR3 reads CANSFKWSYNSLLHF. The CDR3 coding sequence is TGTGCCAACAGCTTTAAGTGGAGCTATAATTCGCTCCTCCACTTT.

This clonotype was recorded many times. Compared with germline, one end of the junction differs, possibly owing to a read error. The chain is built from TRBV7-9 and TRBJ2-3; no reliable D call. The germline V gene has CDR1 SEHNR and CDR2 FQNEAQ (reference sequence). This CDR3 spans 14 amino acids. The CDR3 loop reads CASSLARSADAQYF. The CDR3 bases are TGTGCCAGCAGCTTAGCCAGGTCGGCAGATGCGCAGTATTTT.

J is TRBJ1-1 and V is TRBV6-1; D is undetermined. The CDR3 sequence is 14 residues long. The V and J ends lost 4 bases and 7 bases respectively, with 16 bases between them. Germline-derived CDR1 and CDR2 are MNHNS and SASEGT. The CDR3 region has the DNA TGTGCCAGCAGTGTTGACATGGTGTACATTGAAGCTTTCTTT. Translated, it gives CASSVDMVYIEAFF.

As for this clonotype: A read error may be the cause here, since a much bigger clone is one base away. The rearrangement links TRBV19 to TRBJ2-2; D gene unclear. Trimming removed 5 bases at V and 8 bases at J, with 9 bases between. The CDR3 loop spans 12 amino acids. CDR1 LNHDA and CDR2 SQIVND come from the germline V gene (reference sequence). The CDR3 reads CASSFASGELFF. DNA of the CDR3: TGTGCCAGTAGTTTCGCGTCGGGGGAGCTGTTTTTT. Combining the CDR3 with reference TRBV19 and TRBJ2-2 gives the whole variable domain DGGITQSPKYLFRKEGQNVTLSCEQNLNHDAMYWYRQDPGQGLRLIYYSQIVNDFQKGDIAEGYSVSREKKESFPLTVTSAQKNPTAFYLCASSFASGELFFGEGSRLTVL.